The 10 T cell receptor beta chains reported below all come from one sample, sequenced in a study of blood T cells in healthy people across ages. Next came a second PCR, run for about 6 to 12 cycles, which used a sample-barcoded 5' primer along with a J-beta primer mix. TCRdb redid the calling of the 5' RACE reads with MiXCR, one entry per CDR3 protein. This sample has about 730,000 distinct CDR3 sequences, with roughly 41% found just once. Material: blood. These receptors all come from a woman aged 60 to 75 in good health.

The chain employs TRBV20-1 and TRBJ2-1, with 14 positions matching TRBD2. The CDR3 extends over 15 amino acids. The junction had 4 bases not matched to a gene; V was cut back by 0 bases and J by 9 bases. Per germline, CDR1 DFQATT and CDR2 SNEGSKA (reference sequence). The CDR3 is CSAREGTSGSCEQFF. CDR3 bases: TGCAGTGCTAGAGAGGGGACTAGCGGGAGCTGTGAGCAGTTCTTC.

This clonotype showed up just a few times. This chain connects TRBV18 to TRBJ2-5, with 9 bases that match TRBD2. The CDR3 sequence is 13 residues long. CDR1 and CDR2 from the germline V gene are KGHSH and LQKENI. The trim removed 6 bases at V and 7 bases at J, leaving 6 bases unmatched. The chain's CDR3 is CASSPSGKGTQYF. DNA for the CDR3: TGTGCCAGCTCTCCTAGCGGGAAGGGGACCCAGTACTTC.

The chain uses TRBV12-5 and TRBJ2-7; TRBD2 matches at 9 bases. The germline V gene has CDR1 LGHNT and CDR2 FRNRAP. J gave up 2 bases and V 1 base, and 9 bases lay outside the gene matches. This CDR3 spans 17 amino acids. This CDR3 is CASGLARLAAETYEQYF. DNA for the CDR3: TGTGCTAGTGGTTTGGCTCGACTAGCGGCAGAGACCTACGAGCAGTACTTC. The full variable domain, rest sourced from reference TRBV12-5 and TRBJ2-7, is DARVTQTPRHKVTEMGQEVTMRCQPILGHNTVFWYRQTMMQGLELLAYFRNRAPLDDSGMPKDRFSAEMPDATLATLKIQPSEPRDSAVYFCASGLARLAAETYEQYFGPGTRLTVT.

This sequence joins TRBV20-1 and TRBJ2-7; a possible D gene is TRBD1 (6 bases). Germline V lookup: CDR1 DFQATT, CDR2 SNEGSKA (reference sequence). V shed 3 bases and J shed 3 bases, with 15 bases lying between them. CDR3 length: 14 amino acids. The CDR3 DNA sequence: TGCAGTGCTAGCGCCCATCAGGACAGCTACGAGCAGTACTTC. Encoded protein: CSASAHQDSYEQYF.

CDR3 in amino acids: CASSLVYGRAGGEQYF. The CDR3 DNA reads as TGTGCCAGCAGCTTAGTTTACGGGAGGGCCGGCGGCGAGCAGTACTTC. This chain connects TRBV7-2 to TRBJ2-7; 8 bases are a match to TRBD2. J gave up 6 bases and V 1 base, and 11 bases lay outside the gene matches. Germline CDR1 and CDR2: SGHTA and FQGNSA. The CDR3 contains 16 residues.

The rearrangement joins TRBV20-1 to TRBJ2-2; 7 bases agree with TRBD2. The CDR3 has 16 residues. Per the germline V gene, CDR1 is DFQATT and CDR2 is SNEGSKA (reference sequence). The V segment lost 2 bases and the J segment 5 bases; nucleotides outside the gene matches: 11. The CDR3 loop reads CSARYSTGGRTGELFF. The CDR3 coding sequence is TGCAGTGCTAGATATTCAACGGGAGGACGAACCGGGGAGCTGTTTTTT.

This chain uses TRBV7-9 with TRBJ1-1; D is undetermined. The germline V gene encodes CDR1 SEHNR and CDR2 FQNEAQ (reference sequence). The CDR3 is 12 residues long. V was trimmed by 5 bases and J by 0 bases, leaving 4 bases between them. Here the CDR3 reads CASSPMNTEAFF. The CDR3 bases are TGTGCCAGCAGCCCCATGAACACTGAAGCTTTCTTT.

V is TRBV4-3 and J is TRBJ1-2; weak D call: TRBD1 (5 bases). This CDR3 is 15 amino acids long. V dropped 1 base and J dropped 4 bases, with 13 bases sitting between them. Germline CDR1 LGHNA, CDR2 YSLEER. Here the CDR3 DNA reads TGCGCCAGCAGCCAAGGGGGTAGGGGTGGCTATGGCTACACCTTC. Protein sequence: CASSQGGRGGYGYTF.

This clonotype appeared many times. The chain joins TRBV29-1 to TRBJ2-7; D perhaps matches TRBD1 (6 bases). The germline CDR1 and CDR2 sequences are SQVTM and ANQGSEA. Trimming removed 7 bases at V and 7 bases at J, with 14 bases between. There are 11 residues in the CDR3. CDR3 protein: CSARQAGEQYF. The CDR3 DNA sequence: TGCAGCGCCCGACAGGCTGGAGAGCAGTACTTC.

On this clonotype: A much more abundant neighbour one base away suggests this may be a read error. The chain recombines TRBV20-1 with TRBJ2-1; D is possibly TRBD1 or TRBD2 (5 bases each). This CDR3 is built from 13 residues. Trimming cost V 6 bases and J 9 bases, with 18 bases left between them. Germline CDR1 and CDR2: DFQATT and SNEGSKA (reference sequence). The CDR3 DNA reads as TGCAGTGCCATTAACCGGGGACGGGGTGAGCAGTTCTTC. Its translation: CSAINRGRGEQFF.